This entry describes one T cell receptor beta chain. The target of this receptor is not known. Base qualities are not recorded, but no much larger clone differs from it by a single base. Whole blood was collected in K2EDTA tubes by collaborating institutions according to the institutions' own protocols. For TCRbeta analysis, collaborators shipped samples in one of three forms: frozen whole blood, isolated PBMCs, or DNA extracted from either of those sample types. The sample belongs to a study of blood T cell repertoires in COVID-19 (dated by TCRdb to 2018 to 2021). With regard to the full study: Samples from collaborators originated in the United States, Italy and Spain and spanned both the acute and convalescent phases of COVID-19. The material from the prospective study consisted of cDNA or gDNA derived from T cells, B-cell-depleted T cells, or PBMCs. Subjects who had been exposed to COVID-19, were actively infected with it, or had recovered from it provided the deeply sampled blood TCRbeta repertoires that made up the dataset. The repertoires were released in a freely available public database intended as a resource for research on the immune response to SARS-CoV-2. The samples were drawn from two sources: the first 160 participants of the ongoing ImmuneRACE study, and 950 to 1,500 subjects contributed by 6 global collaborators. The sample metadata nearly always contained a de-identified subject ID, COVID-19 status, age in years and sex. HLA class I and class II types, where available, came from metadata supplied by the sample provider rather than from assay-based typing. Results the study describes overall, beyond this receptor: The quantity of clinical and demographic metadata differed by source and by participant and was supplied without curation.

TCRbeta CDR3 regions were amplified from genomic DNA by means of the immunoSEQ Assay, a bias-controlled multiplex PCR. Under the source paper's analysis protocol: The number of nucleated cells in each sample was estimated from the amplification of reference gene primers within the assay. Sequence reads were collapsed and filtered to measure the absolute abundance of every unique TCRbeta CDR3 rearrangement. Productive Simpson clonality was computed per sample as the square root of Simpson's diversity index over productive rearrangements. The source is immuneACCESS, and TCRdb retained only in-frame sequences with V and J called. Part of the clones is not carried over; for the studies checked, unresolved V genes explain less than half of this, and the remainder is unexplained. The DNA gave D and trimming, while V, J and clone size come from that table. The sample table holds 90,000 to 110,000 clones, of which approximately 90% were seen once. The ten most abundant clones make up about 1.1% of the sample.

The CDR3 spans 14 residues, from the cysteine through the phenylalanine. Only CDR3 DNA remains: 42 bases, in frame from the first base. V gives up 0 bases and J gives up 2 bases, and the segment between their germline ends measures 6 bases. CDR1 and CDR2, per the germline V gene (reference sequence), are SEHNR and FQNEAQ. Rearrangement joined TRBV7-9 to TRBJ2-3; tentative D gene TRBD2, with 6 bases matching. The specimen sequenced was peripheral blood. The origin of this receptor is a human donor in a cohort sampled during active COVID-19. The DNA is TGTGCCAGCAGCTTAGCGGACTACACAGATACGCAGTATTTT. Translated, it reads CASSLADYTDTQYF.